The 7 T cell receptor beta chains presented below share a single source sample, sequenced in a study of blood T cells in healthy people across ages (dated by TCRdb to about 2015). Receptor amplification or capture employed 5' RACE. Instrument used: Illumina HiSeq 2500. A second PCR of roughly 7 to 12 cycles was performed with a sample-barcoded 5' primer and a J-beta primer mix. TCRdb reworked the public reads: Q25 trimming with fastp, MiXCR clone assembly, productive beta chains retained. Here each entry gathers all rows of one CDR3 protein and keeps the most common genes and DNA. This sample holds around 1,000,000 distinct CDR3 sequences; 25% were observed only once. Around 0.75% of the sample is held by the ten biggest clonotypes. These data were also reused for a study on T cells of mothers and their children.

Input material: blood. The receptors here all came from a girl aged 2 to 10 in good health.

The chain couples TRBV9 to TRBJ2-7; D not certain. V lost 0 bases and J lost 4, with 11 bases in between. The CDR3 has 14 amino acids. Germline CDR1 is SGDLS and CDR2 is YYNGEE. CDR3 nucleotides: TGTGCCAGCAGCGTAGATCACACGGTATACGAGCAGTACTTC. Residues: CASSVDHTVYEQYF. Full variable domain (remainder filled in from reference TRBV9 and TRBJ2-7): DSGVTQTPKHLITATGQRVTLRCSPRSGDLSVYWYQQSLDQGLQFLIQYYNGEERAKGNILERFSAQQFPDLHSELNLSSLELGDSALYFCASSVDHTVYEQYFGPGTRLTVT.

V gene TRBV7-9 combines with J gene TRBJ2-5, with TRBD2 matching 10 bases. Looked up from germline, CDR1 is SEHNR and CDR2 is FQNEAQ (reference sequence). J gave up 2 bases and V 4 bases, and 7 bases lay outside the gene matches. There are 16 residues in the CDR3. As DNA, the CDR3 is TGTGCCAGCAGCTCCAGCACACTAGCGGGGCAAGAGACCCAGTACTTC. It translates to CASSSSTLAGQETQYF.

The chain joins TRBV28 to TRBJ1-2, with D tentatively TRBD1 (6 bases). This CDR3 has 12 amino acids. The V end was cut by 3 bases, the J end by 8 bases, with 10 bases between. Germline assignment: CDR1 MDHEN and CDR2 SYDVKM. The DNA for the CDR3 is TGTGCCAGCAGTTTTGGGGGCGCCGGCTACACCTTC. It translates to CASSFGGAGYTF.

This clonotype was picked up a small number of times. The V call is TRBV7-9, the J call TRBJ1-6; D remains unclear. V was pared by 7 bases and J by 8 bases, with 9 bases between. This CDR3 has 12 amino acids. In germline, CDR1 is SEHNR, CDR2 FQNEAQ (reference sequence). The DNA of the CDR3 is TGTGCCAGCACCAACTCGGATTCACCCCTCCACTTT. Protein: CASTNSDSPLHF.

The chain employs TRBV4-3 and TRBJ2-5; D is uncertain. Looked up from germline, CDR1 is LGHNA and CDR2 is YSLEER. The CDR3 consists of 18 residues. V lost 0 bases and J lost 2, with 19 bases in between. In nucleotides, the CDR3 is TGCGCCAGCAGCCAAGATCGAATTGGTTTAGGCCCTCAAGAGACCCAGTACTTC. Residues: CASSQDRIGLGPQETQYF.

The rearrangement uses TRBV20-1 and TRBJ2-7, with 7 bases that match TRBD2. CDR1 and CDR2 from the germline V gene are DFQATT and SNEGSKA (reference sequence). The trim removed 2 bases at V and 1 base at J, leaving 5 bases unmatched. This CDR3 has 14 residues. The CDR3, as DNA: TGCAGTGCTAGACTCCCTAGCGGTTCCTACGAGCAGTACTTC. This codes for CSARLPSGSYEQYF.

This chain links TRBV6-6 with TRBJ2-7; D is ambiguous. Trimming left V 8 bases short and J 6 bases short, with 14 bases between. The CDR3 is made up of 12 amino acids. Germline lookup yields CDR1 MNHNY and CDR2 SVGAGI (reference sequence). The CDR3 nucleotides read TGTGCCAGCCACCCGAAAGGTGGCGAGCAGTACTTC. It yields the protein CASHPKGGEQYF.